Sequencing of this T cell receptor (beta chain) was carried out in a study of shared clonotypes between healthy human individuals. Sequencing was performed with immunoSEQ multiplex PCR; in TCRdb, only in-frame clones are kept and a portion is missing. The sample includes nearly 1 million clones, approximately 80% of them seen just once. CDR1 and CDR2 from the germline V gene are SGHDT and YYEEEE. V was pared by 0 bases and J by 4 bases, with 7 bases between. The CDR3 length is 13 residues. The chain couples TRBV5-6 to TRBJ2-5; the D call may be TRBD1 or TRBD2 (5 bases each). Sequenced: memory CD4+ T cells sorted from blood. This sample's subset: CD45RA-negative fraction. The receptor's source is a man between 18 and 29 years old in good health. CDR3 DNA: TGTGCCAGCAGCTTGGGGGACGGAGAGACCCAGTACTTC. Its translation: CASSLGDGETQYF.